This TCR beta chain comes out of a study of CD8+CD57+ T cells in acquired aplastic anemia. Study overall: The study obtained an average of around 3.4 ug of DNA from sorted CD4+ and CD8+ cells.

Study results and limitations: Patients and controls were not found to differ significantly in CD8+ Simpson's diversity. Over 25 shared CD8+ CDR3s appeared highly expressed within patients' immunodominant clones.

Notes on this clonotype: What it recognizes is unknown.

The CDR3 totals 13 residues. Trimming pared 9 bases from V and 4 bases from J, leaving 14 bases between. Germline CDR1 KGHDR, CDR2 SFDVKD. The template used for profiling TCR beta VDJ and CDR3 was genomic DNA. Using its own MiXCR run on the reads, TCRdb lists one record per CDR3 protein. The sample includes 250,000 to 300,000 distinct CDR3 sequences, 45% to 70% of them seen just once. Sequenced material: sorted CD4+, CD8+, or CD8+CD57+ T cells (not recorded which) from PBMCs. The sequence derives from a human donor with severe aplastic anemia or a healthy control (not recorded which). The chain employs TRBV24-1 and TRBJ1-1; D is undetermined. DNA of the CDR3: TGTGCCACCCGCCCGTCGGGCGGCACTGAAGCTTTCTTT. Translation: CATRPSGGTEAFF.